Following are 21 T cell receptor beta chains from one sample sequenced in a study of vaccination and CD4 T cells after COVID-19 (dated by TCRdb to 2021 to 2024). Antigens for these TCRs are unknown. Libraries were constructed by PCR. Sequencing took place on an Illumina iSeq 100. DNA from cultured CD4+ T cells underwent TCR sequencing with the Oncomine TCR Beta short-read assay at the Johns Hopkins FTIC core. TCRdb took the public reads, trimmed them with fastp at Q25, ran MiXCR for clone calling and kept in-frame beta chains. Each record represents a unique CDR3 protein, reported with the most common genes and DNA among its rows. This sample comprises roughly 24,000 distinct CDR3 sequences, 58% of them detected only once. Clones ranked in the top ten supply around 2.7% of the sample. The sample's treatment or condition, from its label and the paper: roughly 11-day PBMC culture with coronavirus spike peptide pools or control peptides (ViraFEST assay).

Material for sequencing was CD4+ T cells from blood, cultured in vitro. The receptors stem from a human donor who had recovered from COVID-19.

The J gene is TRBJ1-2, the V gene TRBV19, with 7 bases that match TRBD1. V lost 0 bases to trimming and J lost 4 bases; unmatched junction nucleotides: 8. There are 16 residues in the CDR3. Germline CDR1 is LNHDA and CDR2 is SQIVND (reference sequence). In DNA, the CDR3 is TGTGCCAGTAGTATAGAGGGGCTACAGGGGATCTATGGCTACACCTTC. Translated: CASSIEGLQGIYGYTF.

The rearrangement uses TRBV7-2 and TRBJ2-5; 13 bases match TRBD2. The germline V gene has CDR1 SGHTA and CDR2 FQGNSA. CDR3 size: 17 residues. V lost 4 bases, J lost 5 bases, and 10 bases stayed unmatched. The CDR3 protein is CASSSTSGGAGVETQYF. DNA for the CDR3: TGTGCCAGCAGCTCCACTAGCGGGGGGGCCGGGGTCGAGACCCAGTACTTC.

This clonotype was seen more than once but under ten times. DNA of the CDR3: TGCAGTGCTAGTTCGCGGGTGGGGGAGCAGTTCTTC. This sequence encodes CSASSRVGEQFF. V usage is TRBV20-1 and J usage is TRBJ2-1; tentative D call: TRBD2 (5 bases). This CDR3 comprises 12 residues. Germline V lookup: CDR1 DFQATT, CDR2 SNEGSKA (reference sequence). V lost 3 bases to trimming and J lost 10 bases, with 13 bases between them.

The chain recombines TRBV6-2 or TRBV6-3 with TRBJ2-1; 13 bases match TRBD2. This CDR3 spans 15 amino acids. Trimming took 6 bases from V and 8 from J; bases not matched to a gene: 7. Germline V gives CDR1 MNHEY, CDR2 SVGEGT. The CDR3 spells CASRPTSGGTDEQFF. In nucleotides, the CDR3 is TGTGCCAGCAGACCGACTAGCGGGGGGACGGATGAGCAGTTCTTC.

The rearrangement links TRBV16 to TRBJ1-6; tentative D call: TRBD1 (5 bases). This CDR3 is built from 16 residues. From germline, CDR1 is KGHSY and CDR2 FQNENV. V was shortened by 2 bases and J by 8 bases, with 16 bases between the two germline ends. The CDR3 nucleotides read TGTGCCAGCAGCCAAATGGGCCGGGGGAACTATTCACCCCTCCACTTT. Protein sequence: CASSQMGRGNYSPLHF.

The CDR3 bases are TGTGCCAGCAGTTTATCGGGGAGGGGGGAGACGCAGTATTTT. This translates into CASSLSGRGETQYF. V is TRBV27 and J is TRBJ2-3; maybe TRBD2 (7 bases). CDR3 size: 14 residues. Trimming took off 0 bases at V and 9 bases at J, with 13 bases between the two ends. The germline V gene has CDR1 MNHEY and CDR2 SMNVEV (reference sequence).

V is TRBV2 and J is TRBJ1-4; no clear D gene. V was clipped by 9 bases and J by 7 bases, with 27 bases between them. The CDR3 loop spans 17 amino acids. Germline CDR1 and CDR2: SNHLY and FYNNEI. The CDR3 nucleotides are TGTGCCAGGCGTCCTCCACAAACGCTGAGGGTGGGTGAAAAACTGTTTTTT. This encodes CARRPPQTLRVGEKLFF.

In its sample, this clonotype was seen once. The rearrangement uses TRBV11-2 and TRBJ2-5, with D uncertain. The ends were cut back, 1 base at V and 4 bases at J, with 7 bases in the middle. There are 13 residues in the CDR3. Germline V gene sequence: CDR1 SGHAT, CDR2 FQNNGV. CDR3 in amino acids: CASSLVLLETQYF. CDR3 sequence (DNA): TGTGCCAGCAGCTTAGTCCTCCTAGAGACCCAGTACTTC.

This clonotype appeared a single time. This sequence joins TRBV2 and TRBJ2-7; 11 bases are a match to TRBD2. The J segment lost 4 bases and the V segment lost 0 bases, leaving 5 bases of the junction unmatched. CDR3 length equals 16 residues. Germline V lookup: CDR1 SNHLY, CDR2 FYNNEI. This CDR3 is CASSEALTSGSYEQYF. CDR3 nucleotides: TGTGCCAGCAGTGAAGCGCTTACTAGCGGGAGTTACGAGCAGTACTTC.

This clonotype came up a few times. The V call is TRBV20-1, the J call TRBJ2-4, with D uncertain. This CDR3 has 13 residues. Trimming removed 1 base at V and 3 bases at J, with 7 bases between. Germline-derived CDR1 and CDR2 are DFQATT and SNEGSKA (reference sequence). CDR3 nucleotides: TGCAGTGCTAGAGGGTTTGGCAAAAACATTCAGTACTTC. Its translation is CSARGFGKNIQYF.

The chain employs TRBV19 and TRBJ2-3; possibly TRBD1 for D (5 bases). The length of the CDR3 is 13 residues. The germline CDR1 and CDR2 sequences are LNHDA and SQIVND (reference sequence). V lost 0 bases and J 6 bases, leaving 7 bases between the germline ends. The CDR3 region is CASSIEKGDTQYF. The CDR3 DNA is TGTGCCAGTAGTATAGAAAAGGGGGATACGCAGTATTTT.

In this sample, this clonotype turned up a few times. The CDR3 loop reads CSARGGRATYEQYF. CDR3 sequence (DNA): TGCAGTGCTAGGGGGGGGAGGGCAACCTACGAGCAGTACTTC. The chain couples TRBV20-1 to TRBJ2-7, with 7 nucleotides matching TRBD2. J gave up 2 bases and V 3 bases, and 7 bases lay outside the gene matches. This CDR3 has 14 amino acids. The germline gives CDR1 DFQATT, CDR2 SNEGSKA (reference sequence).

V usage is TRBV11-3 and J usage is TRBJ2-1; the D gene could be TRBD1 or TRBD2 (7 bases each). The tail of the sequence fits TRBJ2-5 better, so the J call may be wrong. The CDR3 has 13 residues. The germline V gene encodes CDR1 SGHNT and CDR2 YENEEA. CDR3 sequence (DNA): TGTGCCAGCAGGGCAGGGGGAGGGGAGACCCAGTACTTC. Protein sequence: CASRAGGGETQYF.

The V gene is TRBV11-1, the J gene TRBJ1-1; a weak D match, TRBD1 (5 bases). CDR3 length: 13 amino acids. V lost 3 bases, J lost 4 bases, and 9 bases lay in between. Germline V gene sequence: CDR1 SGHAT, CDR2 FQDESV (reference sequence). CDR3 sequence reads: CASSLLGTTEAFF. In nucleotides, the CDR3 is TGTGCCAGCAGCTTGTTGGGGACCACTGAAGCTTTCTTT.

This chain links TRBV24-1 with TRBJ1-3; weak D call: TRBD1 (6 bases). Deletions cut 4 bases from V and 1 base from J, with 13 bases between. From germline, CDR1 is KGHDR and CDR2 SFDVKD. This CDR3 is 16 amino acids long. CDR3 residues: CATSDLEGGSGNTIYF. In nucleotides, the CDR3 is TGTGCCACCAGTGACCTCGAGGGGGGATCTGGAAACACCATATATTTT.

There are a few counts of this clonotype. The V gene is TRBV7-8, the J gene TRBJ2-7; TRBD1 matches at 9 bases. V shed 4 bases and J 3 bases; nucleotides not matched to a gene: 7. CDR3 length equals 15 residues. Looked up from germline, CDR1 is SGHVS and CDR2 is FQNEAQ. CDR3 DNA sequence: TGTGCCAGCAGCTACGGGGGGACAGGGATCTACGAGCAGTACTTC. The encoded protein is CASSYGGTGIYEQYF.

This chain connects TRBV20-1 to TRBJ1-2; tentatively, D is TRBD1 (5 bases). The CDR3 loop spans 13 amino acids. CDR1 DFQATT and CDR2 SNEGSKA come from the germline V gene (reference sequence). V was trimmed by 5 bases and J by 4 bases, leaving 14 bases between them. Written as DNA, the CDR3 is TGCAGTGCTCAACTAACAGGTGGCTATGGCTACACCTTC. Protein product: CSAQLTGGYGYTF.

This clonotype was recorded a few times. CDR3 nucleotides: TGTGCCAGCAGCTTGCGACCGGGACAAGAGAACACTGAAGCTTTCTTT. Residues: CASSLRPGQENTEAFF. The rearrangement links TRBV7-8 to TRBJ1-1, with a weak D call TRBD1 (6 bases). The CDR3 loop spans 16 amino acids. The germline V and J ends were trimmed by 3 bases and 1 base, with 15 bases remaining between them. Germline loops: CDR1 SGHVS, CDR2 FQNEAQ.

The chain has TRBV6-5 and TRBJ2-3; TRBD2 matches 7 bases. With 0 bases clipped from V and 2 bases from J, the junction kept 8 bases outside the gene matches. This CDR3 has 17 amino acids. The germline V gene encodes CDR1 MNHEY and CDR2 SVGAGI. CDR3: CASSYSKLARDTDTQYF. The CDR3 DNA sequence: TGTGCCAGCAGTTACTCGAAACTAGCGCGGGACACAGATACGCAGTATTTT.

The chain uses TRBV6-1 and TRBJ1-6; D may be TRBD1 (5 bases). The V end was cut by 10 bases, the J end by 7 bases, with 14 bases between. Germline values: CDR1 MNHNS, CDR2 SASEGT. The CDR3 consists of 13 residues. As DNA, the CDR3 is TGTGCCACCCGGGGCAATGTCAATTCACCCCTCCACTTT. This codes for CATRGNVNSPLHF.

This chain joins TRBV4-3 and TRBJ2-7; TRBD2 matches at 11 bases. The trim removed 1 base at V and 3 bases at J, leaving 8 bases unmatched. The germline CDR1 and CDR2 sequences are LGHNA and YSLEER. This CDR3 is 17 amino acids long. The chain's CDR3 is CASSQVGSTSGIYEQYF. The CDR3 nucleotides read TGCGCCAGCAGCCAAGTTGGCTCGACTAGCGGGATCTACGAGCAGTACTTC.